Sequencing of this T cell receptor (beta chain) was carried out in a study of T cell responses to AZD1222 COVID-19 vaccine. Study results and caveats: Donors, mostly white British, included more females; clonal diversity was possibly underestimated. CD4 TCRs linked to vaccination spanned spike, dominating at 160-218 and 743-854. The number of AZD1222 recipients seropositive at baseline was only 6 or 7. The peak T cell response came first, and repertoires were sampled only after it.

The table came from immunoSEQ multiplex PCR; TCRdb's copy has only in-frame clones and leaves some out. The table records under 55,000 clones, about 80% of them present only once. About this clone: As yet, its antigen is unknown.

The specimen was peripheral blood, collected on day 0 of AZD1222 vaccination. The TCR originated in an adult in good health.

The CDR3 nucleotides are TGTGCCAGCAGCCTCTGGGACAGGGGGCTTGAAAAACTGTTTTTT. It encodes CASSLWDRGLEKLFF. The genes are TRBV7-8 and TRBJ1-4, with 12 bases aligning to TRBD1. CDR1 and CDR2 (germline): SGHVS, FQNEAQ. CDR3 length equals 15 residues. V shed 5 bases and J 7 bases; nucleotides not matched to a gene: 5.